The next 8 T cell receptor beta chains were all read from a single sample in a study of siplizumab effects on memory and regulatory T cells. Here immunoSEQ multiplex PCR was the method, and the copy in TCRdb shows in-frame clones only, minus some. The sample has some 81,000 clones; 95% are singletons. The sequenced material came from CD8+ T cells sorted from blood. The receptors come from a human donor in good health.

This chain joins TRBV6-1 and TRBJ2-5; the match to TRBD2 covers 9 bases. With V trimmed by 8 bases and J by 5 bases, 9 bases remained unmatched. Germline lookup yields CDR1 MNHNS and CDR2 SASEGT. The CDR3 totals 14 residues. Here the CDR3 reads CASRRTSDYETQYF. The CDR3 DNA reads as TGTGCCAGCCGCAGGACTAGCGACTATGAGACCCAGTACTTC.

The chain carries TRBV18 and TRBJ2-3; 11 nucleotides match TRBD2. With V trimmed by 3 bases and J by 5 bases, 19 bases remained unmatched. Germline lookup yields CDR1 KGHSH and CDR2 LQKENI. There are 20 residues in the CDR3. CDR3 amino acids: CASSPVPTSGSPPKEDTQYF. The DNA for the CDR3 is TGTGCCAGCTCACCTGTACCTACTAGCGGGAGTCCCCCGAAAGAAGATACGCAGTATTTT.

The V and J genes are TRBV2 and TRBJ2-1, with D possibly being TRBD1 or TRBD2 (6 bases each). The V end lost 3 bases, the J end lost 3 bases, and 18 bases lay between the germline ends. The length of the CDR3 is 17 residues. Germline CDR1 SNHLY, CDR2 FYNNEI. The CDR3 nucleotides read TGTGCCAGCAGTGATGCAGTGCTAGGGGGAGGCTACAATGAGCAGTTCTTC. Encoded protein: CASSDAVLGGGYNEQFF.

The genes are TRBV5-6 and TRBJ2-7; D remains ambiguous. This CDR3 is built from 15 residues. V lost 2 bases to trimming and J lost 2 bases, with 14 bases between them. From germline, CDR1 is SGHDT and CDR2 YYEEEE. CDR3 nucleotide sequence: TGTGCCAGCAGCTTAAGGACGGACGACCCCTACGAGCAGTACTTC. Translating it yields CASSLRTDDPYEQYF.

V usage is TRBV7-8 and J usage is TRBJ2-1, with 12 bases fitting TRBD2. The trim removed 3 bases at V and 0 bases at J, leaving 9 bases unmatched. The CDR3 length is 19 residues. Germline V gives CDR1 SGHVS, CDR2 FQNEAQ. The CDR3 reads CASSLVLAGGDNSYNEQFF. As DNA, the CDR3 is TGTGCCAGCAGCTTGGTCCTAGCGGGAGGGGACAACTCCTACAATGAGCAGTTCTTC.

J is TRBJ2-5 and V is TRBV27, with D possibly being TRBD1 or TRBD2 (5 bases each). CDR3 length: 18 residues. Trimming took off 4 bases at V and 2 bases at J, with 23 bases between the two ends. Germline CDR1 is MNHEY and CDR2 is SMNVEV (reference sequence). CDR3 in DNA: TGTGCCAGCAGTTGGCAAGGCGGGCCAGGGTTCGTACAAGAGACCCAGTACTTC. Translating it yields CASSWQGGPGFVQETQYF.

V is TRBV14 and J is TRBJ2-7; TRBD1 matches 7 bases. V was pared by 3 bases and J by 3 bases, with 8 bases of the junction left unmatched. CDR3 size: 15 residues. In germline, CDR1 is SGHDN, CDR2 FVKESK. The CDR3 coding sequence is TGTGCCAGCAGCCAGCCCGGGACAGTGGGCTACGAGCAGTACTTC. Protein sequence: CASSQPGTVGYEQYF.

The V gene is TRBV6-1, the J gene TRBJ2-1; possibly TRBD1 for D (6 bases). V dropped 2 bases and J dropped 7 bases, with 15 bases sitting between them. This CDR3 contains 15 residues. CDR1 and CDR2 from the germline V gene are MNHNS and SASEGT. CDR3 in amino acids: CASSEKQGTNNEQFF. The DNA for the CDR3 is TGTGCCAGCAGTGAAAAACAGGGAACAAATAATGAGCAGTTCTTC.